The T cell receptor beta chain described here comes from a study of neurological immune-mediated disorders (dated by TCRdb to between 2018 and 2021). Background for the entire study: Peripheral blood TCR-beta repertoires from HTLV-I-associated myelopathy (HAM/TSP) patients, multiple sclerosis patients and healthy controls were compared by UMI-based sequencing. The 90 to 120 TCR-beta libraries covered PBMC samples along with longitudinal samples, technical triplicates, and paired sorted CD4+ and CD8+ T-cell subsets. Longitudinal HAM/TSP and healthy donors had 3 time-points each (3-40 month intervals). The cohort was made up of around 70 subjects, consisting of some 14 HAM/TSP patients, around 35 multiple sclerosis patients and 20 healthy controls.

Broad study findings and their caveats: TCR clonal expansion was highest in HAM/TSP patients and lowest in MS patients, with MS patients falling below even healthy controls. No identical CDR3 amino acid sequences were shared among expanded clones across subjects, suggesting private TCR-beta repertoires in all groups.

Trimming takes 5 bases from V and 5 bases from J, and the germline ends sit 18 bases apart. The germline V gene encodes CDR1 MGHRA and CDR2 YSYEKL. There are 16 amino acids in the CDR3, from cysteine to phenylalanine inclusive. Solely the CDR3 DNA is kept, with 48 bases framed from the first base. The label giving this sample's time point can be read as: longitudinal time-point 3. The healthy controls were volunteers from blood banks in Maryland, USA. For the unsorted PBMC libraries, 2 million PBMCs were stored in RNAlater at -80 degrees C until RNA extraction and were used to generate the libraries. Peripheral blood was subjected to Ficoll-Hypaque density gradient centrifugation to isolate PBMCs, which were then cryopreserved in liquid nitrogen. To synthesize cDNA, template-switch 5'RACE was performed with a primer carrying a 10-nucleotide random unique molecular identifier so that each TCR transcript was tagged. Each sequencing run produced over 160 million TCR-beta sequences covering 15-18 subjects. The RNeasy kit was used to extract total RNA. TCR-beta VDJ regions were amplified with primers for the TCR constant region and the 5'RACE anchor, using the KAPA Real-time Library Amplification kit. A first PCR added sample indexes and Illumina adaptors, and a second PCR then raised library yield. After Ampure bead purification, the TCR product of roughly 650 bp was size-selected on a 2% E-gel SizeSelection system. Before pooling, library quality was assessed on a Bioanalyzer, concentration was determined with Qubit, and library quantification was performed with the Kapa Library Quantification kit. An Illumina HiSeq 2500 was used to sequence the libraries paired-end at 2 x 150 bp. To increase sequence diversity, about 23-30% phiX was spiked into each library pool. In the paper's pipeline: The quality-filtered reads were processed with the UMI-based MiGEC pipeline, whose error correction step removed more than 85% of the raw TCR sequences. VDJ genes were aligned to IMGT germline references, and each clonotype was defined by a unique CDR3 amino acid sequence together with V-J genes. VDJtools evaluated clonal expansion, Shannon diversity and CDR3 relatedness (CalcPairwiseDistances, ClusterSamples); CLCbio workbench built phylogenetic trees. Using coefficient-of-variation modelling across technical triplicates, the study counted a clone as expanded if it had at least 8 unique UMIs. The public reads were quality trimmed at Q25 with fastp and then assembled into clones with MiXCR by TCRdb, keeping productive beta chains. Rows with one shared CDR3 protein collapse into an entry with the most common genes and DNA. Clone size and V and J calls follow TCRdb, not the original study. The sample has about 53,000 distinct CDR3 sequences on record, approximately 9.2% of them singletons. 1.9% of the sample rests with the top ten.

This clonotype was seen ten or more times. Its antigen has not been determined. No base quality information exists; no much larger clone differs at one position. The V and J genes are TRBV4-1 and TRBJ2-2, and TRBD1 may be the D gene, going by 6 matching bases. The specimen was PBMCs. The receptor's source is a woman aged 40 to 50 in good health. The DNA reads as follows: TGCGCCAGCAGCACTCACCCCGGGACAAATACCGGGGAGCTGTTTTTT. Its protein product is CASSTHPGTNTGELFF.